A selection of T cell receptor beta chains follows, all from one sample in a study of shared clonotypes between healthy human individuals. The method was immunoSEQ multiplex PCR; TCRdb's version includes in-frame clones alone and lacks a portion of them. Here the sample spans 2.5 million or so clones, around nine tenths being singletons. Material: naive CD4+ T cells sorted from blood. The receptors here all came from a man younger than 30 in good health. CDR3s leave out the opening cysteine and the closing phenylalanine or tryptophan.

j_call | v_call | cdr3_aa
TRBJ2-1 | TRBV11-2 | ASSLDLVLRNEQF
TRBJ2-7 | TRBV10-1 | ASSESGRGQY
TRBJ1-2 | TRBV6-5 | ASSRGDYGYT
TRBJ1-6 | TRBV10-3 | AIRQDRDGSPLH
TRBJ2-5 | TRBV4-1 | ASSLLLTETQY
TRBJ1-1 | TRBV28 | ASSLGTANTEAF
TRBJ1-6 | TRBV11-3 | ASSLDLSSPLH
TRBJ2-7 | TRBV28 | ASSPLWAALISV
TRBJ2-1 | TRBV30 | AWSAGAHTYNEQF
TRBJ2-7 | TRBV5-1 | ASSLGGASYEQY
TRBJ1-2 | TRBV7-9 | ASSLEAGWGGYT
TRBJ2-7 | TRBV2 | ASSTLYEQY
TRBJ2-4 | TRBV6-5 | ASSPGSNIQY
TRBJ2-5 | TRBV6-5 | ASSPGGVGRKTQY
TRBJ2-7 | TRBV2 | ASTDWSEQY
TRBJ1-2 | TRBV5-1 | ASSLLQGAVGYT
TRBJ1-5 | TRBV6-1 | ASSEPGQGLSNNQPQH
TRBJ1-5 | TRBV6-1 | ASSVGGWGNQPQH
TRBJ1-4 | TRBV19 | ASSIDRLTNEKLF
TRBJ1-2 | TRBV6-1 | ASSDVGTPANYGYT
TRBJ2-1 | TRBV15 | ATSSWAGAGGNEQF
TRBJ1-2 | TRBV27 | ASSLLGGTYGYT
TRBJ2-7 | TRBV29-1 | SVVRNSYEQY
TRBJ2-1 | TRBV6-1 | ASSGGKAPAYNEQF
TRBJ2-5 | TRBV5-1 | ASSLTGVGETQY
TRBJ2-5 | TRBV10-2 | ASSEPSGGVETQY
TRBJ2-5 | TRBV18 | ASSPLQGQETQY
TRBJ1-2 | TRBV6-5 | ASRRGPDGYT
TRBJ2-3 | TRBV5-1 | ASSLKTGVPDTQY
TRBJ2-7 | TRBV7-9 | ASSGPGRQTYEQY
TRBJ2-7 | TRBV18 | ASSPQGGYEQY
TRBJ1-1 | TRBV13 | ASSLGRGGQTEAF
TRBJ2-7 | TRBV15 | ATSRDNLAGGGPYEQY
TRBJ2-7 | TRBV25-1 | ASGRQGPFLDEQY
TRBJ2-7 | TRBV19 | ASRKTSGGVSSYEQY
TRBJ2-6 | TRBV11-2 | ASSSYSGANVLT
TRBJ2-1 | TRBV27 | ASSLSGLAGNEQF
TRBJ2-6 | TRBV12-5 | ASGAGTGFSGANVLT
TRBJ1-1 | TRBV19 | ASSNTRDLGNTEAF
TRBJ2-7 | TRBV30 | ASDRGSSYEQY
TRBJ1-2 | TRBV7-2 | ASSSRDRGPGYT
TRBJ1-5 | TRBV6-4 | ASSPGPENQPQH
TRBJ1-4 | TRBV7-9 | ASSLGQGGEKLF
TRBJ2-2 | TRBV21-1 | ASTPRGRTNTGELF
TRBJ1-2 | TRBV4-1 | ASSVNPGQDRHYGYT
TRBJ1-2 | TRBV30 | AWSRNYGYT
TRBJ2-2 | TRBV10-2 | ASTLAGAHTGELF
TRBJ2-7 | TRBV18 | ASSPTPGGAYEQY
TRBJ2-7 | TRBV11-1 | ASSQTGSSSYEQY